This TCR beta chain was obtained from a study of blood T cell repertoires in COVID-19. CDR3 length: 13 amino acids. V lost 0 bases to trimming and J lost 8 bases, with 13 bases between them. The V gene's germline CDR1 is GTSNPN and CDR2 SVGIG (reference sequence). Assay used: immunoSEQ multiplex PCR; TCRdb lists only in-frame clones, some missing. The sample holds a few hundred thousand clones, more than 70% seen once. The receptor's source is a woman aged 18-29 years with acute or convalescent COVID-19. Sequencing used peripheral blood. The chain employs TRBV30 and TRBJ1-2; no firm D call. In DNA, the CDR3 is TGTGCCTGGAGTGTGGTGCCAATTCGGGGCTACACCTTC. It yields the protein CAWSVVPIRGYTF. The whole variable domain, remainder taken from reference TRBV30 and TRBJ1-2, is SQTIHQWPATLVQPVGSPLSLECTVEGTSNPNLYWYRQAAGRGLQLLFYSVGIGQISSEVPQNLSASRPQDRQFILSSKKLLLSDSGFYLCAWSVVPIRGYTFGSGTRLTVV.